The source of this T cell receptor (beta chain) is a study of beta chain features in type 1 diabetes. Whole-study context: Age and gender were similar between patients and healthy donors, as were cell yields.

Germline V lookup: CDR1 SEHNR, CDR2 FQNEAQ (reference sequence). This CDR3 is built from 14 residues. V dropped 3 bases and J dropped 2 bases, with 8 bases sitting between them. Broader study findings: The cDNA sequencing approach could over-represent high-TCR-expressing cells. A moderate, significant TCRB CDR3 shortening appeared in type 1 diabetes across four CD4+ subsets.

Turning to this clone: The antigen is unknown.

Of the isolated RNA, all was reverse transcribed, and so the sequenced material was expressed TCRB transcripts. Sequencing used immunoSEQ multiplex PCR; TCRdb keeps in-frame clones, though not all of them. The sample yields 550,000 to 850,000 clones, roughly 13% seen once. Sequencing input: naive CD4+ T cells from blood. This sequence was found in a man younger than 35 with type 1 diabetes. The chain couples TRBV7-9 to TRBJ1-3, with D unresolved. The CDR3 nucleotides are TGTGCCAGCAGCTTCGCCTGGGCTGGAAACACCATATATTTT. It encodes CASSFAWAGNTIYF. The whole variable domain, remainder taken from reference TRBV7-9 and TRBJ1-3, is DTGVSQNPRHKITKRGQNVTFRCDPISEHNRLYWYRQTLGQGPEFLTYFQNEAQLEKSRLLSDRFSAERPKGSFSTLEIQRTEQGDSAMYLCASSFAWAGNTIYFGEGSWLTVV.